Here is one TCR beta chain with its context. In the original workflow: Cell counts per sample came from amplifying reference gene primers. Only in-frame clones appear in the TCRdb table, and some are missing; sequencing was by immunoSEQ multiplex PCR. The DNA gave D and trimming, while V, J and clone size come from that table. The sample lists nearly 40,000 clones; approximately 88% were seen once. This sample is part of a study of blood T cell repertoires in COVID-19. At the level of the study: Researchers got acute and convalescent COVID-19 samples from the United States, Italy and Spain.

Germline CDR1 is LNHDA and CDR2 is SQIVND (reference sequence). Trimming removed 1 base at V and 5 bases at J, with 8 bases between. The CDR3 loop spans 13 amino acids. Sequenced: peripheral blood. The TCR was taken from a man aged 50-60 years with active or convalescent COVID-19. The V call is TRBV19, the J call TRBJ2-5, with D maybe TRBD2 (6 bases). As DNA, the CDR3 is TGTGCCAGTAGTATAGGACTAGAGGAGACCCAGTACTTC. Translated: CASSIGLEETQYF. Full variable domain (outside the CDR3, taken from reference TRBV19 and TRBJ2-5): DGGITQSPKYLFRKEGQNVTLSCEQNLNHDAMYWYRQDPGQGLRLIYYSQIVNDFQKGDIAEGYSVSREKKESFPLTVTSAQKNPTAFYLCASSIGLEETQYFGPGTRLLVL.